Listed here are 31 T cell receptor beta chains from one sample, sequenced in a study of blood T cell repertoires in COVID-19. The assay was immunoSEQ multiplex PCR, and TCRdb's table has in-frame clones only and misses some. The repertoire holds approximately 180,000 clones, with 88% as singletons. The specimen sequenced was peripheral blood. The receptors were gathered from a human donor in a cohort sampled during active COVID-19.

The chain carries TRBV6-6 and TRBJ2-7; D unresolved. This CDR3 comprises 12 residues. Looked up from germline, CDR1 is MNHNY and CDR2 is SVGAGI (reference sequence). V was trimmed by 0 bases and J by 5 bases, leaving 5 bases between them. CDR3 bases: TGTGCCAGCAGTTACTCCCGCGACGAGCAGTACTTC. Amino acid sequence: CASSYSRDEQYF.

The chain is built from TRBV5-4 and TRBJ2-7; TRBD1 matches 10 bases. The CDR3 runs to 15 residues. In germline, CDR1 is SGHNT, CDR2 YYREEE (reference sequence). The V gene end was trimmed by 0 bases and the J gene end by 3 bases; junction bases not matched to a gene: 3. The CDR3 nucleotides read TGTGCCAGCAGCTTGGGACAGGGGGCTGTCTACGAGCAGTACTTC. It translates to CASSLGQGAVYEQYF.

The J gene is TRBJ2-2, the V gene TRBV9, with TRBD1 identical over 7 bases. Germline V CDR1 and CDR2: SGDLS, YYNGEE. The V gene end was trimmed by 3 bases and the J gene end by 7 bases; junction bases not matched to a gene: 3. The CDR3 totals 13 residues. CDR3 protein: CASSARDSGELFF. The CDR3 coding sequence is TGTGCCAGCAGCGCCAGGGACAGCGGGGAGCTGTTTTTT.

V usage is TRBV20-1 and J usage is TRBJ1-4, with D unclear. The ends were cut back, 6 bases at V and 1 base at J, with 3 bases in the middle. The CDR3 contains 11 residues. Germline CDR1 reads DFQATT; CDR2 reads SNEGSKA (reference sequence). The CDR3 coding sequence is TGCAGTGCGCGAACTAATGAAAAACTGTTTTTT. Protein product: CSARTNEKLFF.

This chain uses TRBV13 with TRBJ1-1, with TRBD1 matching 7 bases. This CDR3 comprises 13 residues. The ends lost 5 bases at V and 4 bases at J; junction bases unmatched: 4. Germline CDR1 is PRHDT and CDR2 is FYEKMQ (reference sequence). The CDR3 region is CASSLRGATEAFF. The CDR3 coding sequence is TGTGCCAGCAGCCTCAGGGGGGCCACTGAAGCTTTCTTT.

DNA for the CDR3: TGTGCCAGTAGTATGGAGTATGAAAAACTGTTTTTT. Its translation is CASSMEYEKLFF. The chain combines TRBV19 with TRBJ1-4; D remains unclear. CDR1 is LNHDA, CDR2 SQIVND, per germline (reference sequence). V lost 3 bases and J lost 6, with 5 bases in between. The CDR3 contains 12 residues.

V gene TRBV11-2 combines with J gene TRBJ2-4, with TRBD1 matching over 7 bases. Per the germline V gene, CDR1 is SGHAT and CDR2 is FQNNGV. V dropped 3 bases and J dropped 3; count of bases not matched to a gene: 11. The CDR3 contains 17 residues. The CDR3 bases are TGTGCCAGCAGCTTCTCACCCCGACAGGGCGGCAAAAACATTCAGTACTTC. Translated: CASSFSPRQGGKNIQYF.

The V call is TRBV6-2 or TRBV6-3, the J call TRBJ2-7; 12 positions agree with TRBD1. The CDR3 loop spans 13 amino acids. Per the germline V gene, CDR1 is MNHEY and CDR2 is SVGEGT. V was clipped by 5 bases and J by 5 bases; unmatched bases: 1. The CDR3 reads CASSRDRGHEQYF. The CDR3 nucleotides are TGTGCCAGCAGTCGGGACAGGGGGCACGAGCAGTACTTC.

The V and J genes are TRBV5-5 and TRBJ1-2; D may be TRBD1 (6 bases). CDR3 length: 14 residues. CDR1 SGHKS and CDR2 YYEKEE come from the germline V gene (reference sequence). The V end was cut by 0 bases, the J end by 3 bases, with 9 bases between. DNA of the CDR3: TGTGCCAGCAGCTTGGATACAGGGTACTATGGCTACACCTTC. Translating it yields CASSLDTGYYGYTF.

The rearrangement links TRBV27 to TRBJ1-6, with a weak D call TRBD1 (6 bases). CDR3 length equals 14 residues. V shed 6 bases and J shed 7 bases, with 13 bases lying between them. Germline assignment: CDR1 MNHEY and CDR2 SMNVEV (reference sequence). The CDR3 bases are TGTGCCAGCAGACAGGGTAAAGGGAATTCACCCCTCCACTTT. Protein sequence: CASRQGKGNSPLHF.

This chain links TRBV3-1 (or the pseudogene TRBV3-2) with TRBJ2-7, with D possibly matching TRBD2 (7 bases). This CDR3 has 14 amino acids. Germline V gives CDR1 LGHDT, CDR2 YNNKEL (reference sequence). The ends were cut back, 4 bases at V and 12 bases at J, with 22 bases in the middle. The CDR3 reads CASSPRGGFSNAYF. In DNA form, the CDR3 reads TGTGCCAGCAGCCCTAGGGGGGGTTTTTCTAATGCGTACTTC.

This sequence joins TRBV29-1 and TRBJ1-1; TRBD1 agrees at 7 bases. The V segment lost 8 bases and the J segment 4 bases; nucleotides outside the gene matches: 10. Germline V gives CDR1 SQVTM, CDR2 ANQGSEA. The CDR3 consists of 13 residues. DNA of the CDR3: TGCAGCATAATGGACAGGTTTTTCACTGAAGCTTTCTTT. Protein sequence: CSIMDRFFTEAFF.

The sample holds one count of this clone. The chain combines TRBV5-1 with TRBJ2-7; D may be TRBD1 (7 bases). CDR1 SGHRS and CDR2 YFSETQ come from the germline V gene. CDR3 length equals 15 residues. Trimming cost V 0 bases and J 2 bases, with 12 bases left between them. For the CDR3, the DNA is TGCGCCAGCAGCTTGGGTCAGGGGGGAACCTACGAGCAGTACTTC. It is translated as CASSLGQGGTYEQYF.

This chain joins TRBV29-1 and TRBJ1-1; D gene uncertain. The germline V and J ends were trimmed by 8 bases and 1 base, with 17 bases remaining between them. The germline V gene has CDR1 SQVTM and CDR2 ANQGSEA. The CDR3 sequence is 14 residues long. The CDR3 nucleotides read TGCAGCATTATCCTTGGAGCCCAGAACACTGAAGCTTTCTTT. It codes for CSIILGAQNTEAFF.

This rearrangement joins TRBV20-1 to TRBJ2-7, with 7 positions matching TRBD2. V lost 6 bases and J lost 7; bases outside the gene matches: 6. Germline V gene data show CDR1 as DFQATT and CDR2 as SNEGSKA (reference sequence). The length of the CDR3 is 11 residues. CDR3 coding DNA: TGCAGTGCCCAAGCGGGGTTAGAGCAGTACTTC. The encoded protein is CSAQAGLEQYF.

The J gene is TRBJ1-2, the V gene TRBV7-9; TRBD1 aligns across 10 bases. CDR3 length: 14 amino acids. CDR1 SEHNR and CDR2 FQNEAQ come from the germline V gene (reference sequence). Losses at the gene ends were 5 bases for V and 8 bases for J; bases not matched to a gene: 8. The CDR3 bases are TGTGCCAGCAGCGCCGGGACAGGGGAAGGAGGCTACACCTTC. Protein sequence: CASSAGTGEGGYTF.

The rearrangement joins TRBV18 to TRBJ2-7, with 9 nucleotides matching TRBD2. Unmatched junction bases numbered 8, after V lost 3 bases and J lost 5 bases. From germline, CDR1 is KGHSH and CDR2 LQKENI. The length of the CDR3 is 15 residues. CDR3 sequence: CASSPSTSGSHEQYF. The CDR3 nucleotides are TGTGCCAGCTCACCTTCCACTAGCGGGTCCCACGAGCAGTACTTC.

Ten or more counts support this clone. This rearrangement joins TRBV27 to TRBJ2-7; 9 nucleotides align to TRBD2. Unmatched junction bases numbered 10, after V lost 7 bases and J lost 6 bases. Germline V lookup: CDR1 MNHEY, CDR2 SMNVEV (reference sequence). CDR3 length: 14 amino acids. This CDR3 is CASKFVTSGIEQYF. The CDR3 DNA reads TGTGCCAGCAAATTCGTGACTAGCGGAATCGAGCAGTACTTC.

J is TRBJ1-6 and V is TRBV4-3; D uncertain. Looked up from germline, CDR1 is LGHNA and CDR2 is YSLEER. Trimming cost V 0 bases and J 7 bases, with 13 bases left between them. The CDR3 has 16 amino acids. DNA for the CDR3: TGCGCCAGCAGCCAAGAATTTGGAGGGTTGAATTCACCCCTCCACTTT. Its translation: CASSQEFGGLNSPLHF.

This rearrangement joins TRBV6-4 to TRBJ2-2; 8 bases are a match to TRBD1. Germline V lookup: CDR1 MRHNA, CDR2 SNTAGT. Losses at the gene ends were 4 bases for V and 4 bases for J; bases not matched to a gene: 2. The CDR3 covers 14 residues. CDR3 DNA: TGTGCCAGCAGTGTTACAGGGGGCACCGGGGAGCTGTTTTTT. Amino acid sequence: CASSVTGGTGELFF.

The DNA for the CDR3 is TGTGCCAGCAGCGTAGCTAGCGGGGACAATGAGCAGTTCTTC. Protein product: CASSVASGDNEQFF. V usage is TRBV9 and J usage is TRBJ2-1; 9 bases match TRBD2. The CDR3 is 14 residues long. Per the germline V gene, CDR1 is SGDLS and CDR2 is YYNGEE. After removal of 0 bases from V and 5 bases from J, the junction contained 0 bases not matched to a gene.

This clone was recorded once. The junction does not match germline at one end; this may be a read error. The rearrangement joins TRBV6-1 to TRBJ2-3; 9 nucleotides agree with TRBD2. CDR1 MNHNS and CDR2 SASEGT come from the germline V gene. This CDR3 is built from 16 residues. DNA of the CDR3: TGTGCCAGCAGTGAACCGACCGGGACTAGCATAGATACGCAGTATTTT. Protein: CASSEPTGTSIDTQYF.

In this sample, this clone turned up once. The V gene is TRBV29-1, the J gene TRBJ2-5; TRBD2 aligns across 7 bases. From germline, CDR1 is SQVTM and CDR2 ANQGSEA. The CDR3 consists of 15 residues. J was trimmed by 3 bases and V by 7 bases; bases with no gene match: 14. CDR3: CSARRGGSPKETQYF. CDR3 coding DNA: TGCAGCGCCCGTCGGGGAGGGTCACCAAAAGAGACCCAGTACTTC.

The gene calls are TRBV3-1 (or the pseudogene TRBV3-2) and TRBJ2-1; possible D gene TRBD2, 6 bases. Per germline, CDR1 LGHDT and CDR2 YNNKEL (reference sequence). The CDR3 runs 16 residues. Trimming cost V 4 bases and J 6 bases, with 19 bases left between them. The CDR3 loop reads CASSPGGASELNEQFF. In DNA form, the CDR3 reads TGTGCCAGCAGCCCAGGCGGGGCTAGCGAACTCAATGAGCAGTTCTTC.

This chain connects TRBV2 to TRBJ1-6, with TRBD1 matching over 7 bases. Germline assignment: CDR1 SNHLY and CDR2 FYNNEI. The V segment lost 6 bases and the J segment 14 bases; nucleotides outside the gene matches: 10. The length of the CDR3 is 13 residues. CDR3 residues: CASRGQAIQALHF. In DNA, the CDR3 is TGTGCCAGCAGAGGACAGGCTATCCAGGCCCTCCACTTT.

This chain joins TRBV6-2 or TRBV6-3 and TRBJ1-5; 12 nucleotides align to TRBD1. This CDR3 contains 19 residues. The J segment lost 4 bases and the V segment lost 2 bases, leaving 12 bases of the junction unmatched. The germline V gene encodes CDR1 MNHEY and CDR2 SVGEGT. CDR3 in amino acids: CASSYPGTGGRLANQPQHF. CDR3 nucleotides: TGTGCCAGCAGTTACCCCGGGACAGGGGGCCGGTTAGCAAATCAGCCCCAGCATTTT.

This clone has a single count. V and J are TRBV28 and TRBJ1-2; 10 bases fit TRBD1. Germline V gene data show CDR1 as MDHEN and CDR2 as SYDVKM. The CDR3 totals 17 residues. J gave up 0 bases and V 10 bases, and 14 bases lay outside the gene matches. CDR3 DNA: TGTGCCACCCAGTTTCCGACAGGGGGCCCTACTAACTATGGCTACACCTTC. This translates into CATQFPTGGPTNYGYTF.

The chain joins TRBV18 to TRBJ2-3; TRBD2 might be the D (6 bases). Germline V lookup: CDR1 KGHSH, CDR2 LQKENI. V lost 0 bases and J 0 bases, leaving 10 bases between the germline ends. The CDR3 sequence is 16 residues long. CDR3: CASSPPLAGSTDTQYF. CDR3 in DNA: TGTGCCAGCTCACCACCGCTGGCGGGGAGCACAGATACGCAGTATTTT.

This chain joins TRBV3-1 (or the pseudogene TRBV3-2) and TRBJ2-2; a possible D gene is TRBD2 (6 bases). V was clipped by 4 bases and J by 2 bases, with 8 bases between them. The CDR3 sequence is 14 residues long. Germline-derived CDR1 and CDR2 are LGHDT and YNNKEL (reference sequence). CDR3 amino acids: CASSRGLNTGELFF. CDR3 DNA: TGTGCCAGCAGCCGGGGACTCAACACCGGGGAGCTGTTTTTT.

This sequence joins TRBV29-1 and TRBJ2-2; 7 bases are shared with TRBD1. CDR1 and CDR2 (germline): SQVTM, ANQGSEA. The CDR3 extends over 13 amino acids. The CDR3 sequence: CSVRDRNTGELFF. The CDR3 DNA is TGCAGTGTCCGGGACAGGAACACCGGGGAGCTGTTTTTT.

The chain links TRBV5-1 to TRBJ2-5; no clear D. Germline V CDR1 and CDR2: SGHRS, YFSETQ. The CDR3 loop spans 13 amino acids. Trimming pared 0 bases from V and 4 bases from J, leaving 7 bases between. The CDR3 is CASSLGNRETQYF. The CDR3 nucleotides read TGCGCCAGCAGCTTGGGCAACAGAGAGACCCAGTACTTC.